The T cell receptor beta chain under discussion was sequenced for a study of identical twins. This clonotype was recorded a few times. The antigen is not known. The CDR3 has 16 residues. The V end was cut by 7 bases, the J end by 5 bases, with 24 bases between. From germline, CDR1 is MRHNA and CDR2 SNTAGT. Template switching added a universal primer site, and cDNA bore unique molecular identifiers. A single record per CDR3 protein comes from TCRdb applying MiXCR to the 5' RACE reads. Of around 280,000 distinct CDR3 sequences in the sample, roughly 8.6% were seen once. Findings and caveats of the study: It was cross-sectional statistical analysis, not following the same donors, that the conclusions relied on. It was possible that invariant MAIT and iNKT cells partly confounded the zero-insertion analyses.

This sample was also put to use in a study of yellow fever vaccine responses in identical twins.

The sequenced sample was memory (CD45RO+) T cells sorted from blood. The receptor was derived from a woman under 30 in good health. V gene TRBV6-4 combines with J gene TRBJ2-7, with unresolved D. CDR3 residues: CASIKINGVVSDEQYF. Here the CDR3 DNA reads TGTGCCAGCATTAAGATTAACGGAGTAGTAAGCGACGAGCAGTACTTC.